Shown below are 6 T cell receptor beta chains from a single sample sequenced in a study of cytomegalovirus exposure and HLA in healthy donors. Researchers ran the PCR with 60 Vbeta and 13 Jbeta primers. TCRdb's table, derived via immunoSEQ multiplex PCR, lists solely in-frame clones and lacks some. Its table records some 120,000 clones. The sequenced material came from PBMCs. The receptors were sampled from a man aged 18 to 30 in good health and CMV-seronegative.

This chain joins TRBV6-6 and TRBJ1-6; 7 bases map to TRBD1. CDR1 and CDR2 from the germline V gene are MNHNY and SVGAGI (reference sequence). With 3 bases clipped from V and 10 bases from J, the junction kept 12 bases outside the gene matches. The length of the CDR3 is 16 residues. CDR3 amino acids: CASSYEAGRGESPLHF. In DNA form, the CDR3 reads TGTGCCAGCAGTTATGAGGCCGGCAGGGGGGAATCACCCCTCCACTTT.

This rearrangement joins TRBV2 to TRBJ2-1, with a tentative D call TRBD2 (6 bases). The CDR3 length is 16 residues. The germline V gene has CDR1 SNHLY and CDR2 FYNNEI. Trimming took off 8 bases at V and 0 bases at J, with 17 bases between the two ends. The CDR3 DNA sequence: TGTGCCAGCTGGAATTCGGGGGAGACCTCCTACAATGAGCAGTTCTTC. Protein: CASWNSGETSYNEQFF.

The CDR3 nucleotides are TGTGCCAGCAGCTTAGATCGGACAGCCTACGAGCAGTACTTC. Protein product: CASSLDRTAYEQYF. The V gene is TRBV11-2, the J gene TRBJ2-7, with D possibly matching TRBD1 (6 bases). This CDR3 is built from 14 residues. Germline lookup yields CDR1 SGHAT and CDR2 FQNNGV. The germline V and J ends were trimmed by 0 bases and 2 bases, with 8 bases remaining between them.

This rearrangement joins TRBV28 to TRBJ2-7; unclear D gene. This CDR3 contains 17 residues. Deletions cut 1 base from V and 4 bases from J, with 20 bases between. CDR1 is MDHEN and CDR2 is SYDVKM in the germline V gene. The CDR3 loop is CASSLFFSTSAIYEQYF. As DNA, the CDR3 is TGTGCCAGCAGTTTATTTTTTTCGACATCCGCAATTTACGAGCAGTACTTC. Full variable domain (outside the CDR3, taken from reference TRBV28 and TRBJ2-7): DVKVTQSSRYLVKRTGEKVFLECVQDMDHENMFWYRQDPGLGLRLIYFSYDVKMKEKGDIPEGYSVSREKKERFSLILESASTNQTSMYLCASSLFFSTSAIYEQYFGPGTRLTVT.

The chain is built from TRBV14 and TRBJ2-7, with 7 bases that match TRBD1. The CDR3 sequence is 14 residues long. V lost 1 base, J lost 6 bases, and 6 bases stayed unmatched. Germline V gives CDR1 SGHDN, CDR2 FVKESK. CDR3 sequence (DNA): TGTGCCAGCAGCCAAGTGACAGGGATCGGCGAGCAGTACTTC. This codes for CASSQVTGIGEQYF.

The rearrangement links TRBV11-2 to TRBJ1-2; D is uncertain. The germline V gene encodes CDR1 SGHAT and CDR2 FQNNGV. The V end was cut by 5 bases, the J end by 2 bases, with 9 bases between. This CDR3 has 13 residues. The CDR3 loop is CASSPTVNYGYTF. The CDR3 nucleotides read TGTGCCAGCAGCCCCACAGTGAACTATGGCTACACCTTC.